This paragraph covers one T cell receptor (beta chain) sequence. The antigen is undetermined. Germline V lookup: CDR1 SEHNR, CDR2 FQNEAQ (reference sequence). V was clipped by 4 bases and J by 5 bases, with 11 bases between them. This CDR3 has 13 amino acids. The source of the sample is a study of graft-versus-host responses after intestinal transplantation. Turning to the study itself: Recipients had multivisceral, liver-intestinal, or isolated intestinal transplants. Among the recipients, all got anti-thymocyte globulin induction and then tacrolimus and steroids for about 3 years.

Findings of the study overall: Recipient-marrow GvH clones were detected, some having first appeared in ileum or blood.

Sequencing was performed with immunoSEQ multiplex PCR; in TCRdb, only in-frame clones are kept and a portion is missing. The sample yields approximately 58,000 clones, 85% to 90% seen once. Sequencing was performed on PBMCs, taken 26 days after transplant. The chain couples TRBV7-9 to TRBJ1-2; tentative D call: TRBD1 (5 bases). The receptor was derived from a human patient who received an intestinal transplant, so some T cells may come from the graft donor. The CDR3 bases are TGTGCCAGCAGCTATACAGGAGATTATGGCTACACCTTC. Encoded protein: CASSYTGDYGYTF.